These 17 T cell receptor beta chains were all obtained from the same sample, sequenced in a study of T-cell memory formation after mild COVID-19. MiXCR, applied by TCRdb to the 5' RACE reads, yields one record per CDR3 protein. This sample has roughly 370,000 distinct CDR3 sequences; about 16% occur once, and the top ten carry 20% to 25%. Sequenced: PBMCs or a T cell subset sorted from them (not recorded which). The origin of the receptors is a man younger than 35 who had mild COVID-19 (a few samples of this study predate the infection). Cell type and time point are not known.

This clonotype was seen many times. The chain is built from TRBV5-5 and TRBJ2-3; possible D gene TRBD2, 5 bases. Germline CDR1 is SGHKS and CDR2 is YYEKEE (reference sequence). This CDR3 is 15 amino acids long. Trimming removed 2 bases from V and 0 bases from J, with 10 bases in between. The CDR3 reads CASSFGEPSTDTQYF. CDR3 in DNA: TGTGCCAGCAGCTTCGGGGAACCAAGCACAGATACGCAGTATTTT.

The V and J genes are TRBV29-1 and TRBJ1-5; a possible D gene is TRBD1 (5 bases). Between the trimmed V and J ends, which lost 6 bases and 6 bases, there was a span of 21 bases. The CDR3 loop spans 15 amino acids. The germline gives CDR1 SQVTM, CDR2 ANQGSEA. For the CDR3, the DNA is TGCAGCGTGTCGGTGGGAGGGGACCGGCGTCAGCCCCAGCATTTT. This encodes CSVSVGGDRRQPQHF.

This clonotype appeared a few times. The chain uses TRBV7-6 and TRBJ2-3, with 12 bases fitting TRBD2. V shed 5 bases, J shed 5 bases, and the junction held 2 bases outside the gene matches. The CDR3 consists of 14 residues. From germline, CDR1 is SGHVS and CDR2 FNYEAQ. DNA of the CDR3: TGTGCCAGCAGCAGACTAGCGGGGGAAGATACGCAGTATTTT. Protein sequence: CASSRLAGEDTQYF.

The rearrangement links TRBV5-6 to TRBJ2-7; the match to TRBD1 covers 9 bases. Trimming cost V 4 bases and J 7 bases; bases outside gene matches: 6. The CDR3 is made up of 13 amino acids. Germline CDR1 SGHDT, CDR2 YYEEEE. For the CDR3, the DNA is TGTGCCAGCAGCCAACAGGGGGCGGGAGAGCAGTACTTC. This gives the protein CASSQQGAGEQYF.

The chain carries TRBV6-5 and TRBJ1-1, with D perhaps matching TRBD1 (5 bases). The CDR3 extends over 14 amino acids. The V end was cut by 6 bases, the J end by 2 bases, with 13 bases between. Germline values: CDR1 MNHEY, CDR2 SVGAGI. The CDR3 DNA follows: TGTGCCAGCAGCGCGGGAGGGGCTAACACTGAAGCTTTCTTT. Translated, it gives CASSAGGANTEAFF.

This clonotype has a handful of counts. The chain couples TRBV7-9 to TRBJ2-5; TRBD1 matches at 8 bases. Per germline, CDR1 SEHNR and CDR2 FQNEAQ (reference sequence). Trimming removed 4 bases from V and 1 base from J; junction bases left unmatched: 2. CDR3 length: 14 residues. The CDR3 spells CASSSTGAQETQYF. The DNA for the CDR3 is TGTGCCAGCAGCTCGACAGGGGCCCAAGAGACCCAGTACTTC.

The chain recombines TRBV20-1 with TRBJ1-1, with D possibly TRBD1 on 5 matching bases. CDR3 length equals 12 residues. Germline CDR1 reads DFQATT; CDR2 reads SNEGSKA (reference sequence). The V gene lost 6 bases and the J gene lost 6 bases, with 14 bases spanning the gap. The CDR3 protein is CSALSGRPEAFF. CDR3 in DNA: TGCAGTGCCCTGTCGGGGCGGCCTGAAGCTTTCTTT.

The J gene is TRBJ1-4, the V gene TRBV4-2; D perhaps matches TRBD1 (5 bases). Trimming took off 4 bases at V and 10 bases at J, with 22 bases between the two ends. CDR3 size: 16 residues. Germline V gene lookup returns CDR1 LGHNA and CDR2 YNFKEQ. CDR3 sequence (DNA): TGTGCCAGCAGCCCCCTATTGGACGGCGGGGGGGGAAAACTGTTTTTT. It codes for CASSPLLDGGGGKLFF.

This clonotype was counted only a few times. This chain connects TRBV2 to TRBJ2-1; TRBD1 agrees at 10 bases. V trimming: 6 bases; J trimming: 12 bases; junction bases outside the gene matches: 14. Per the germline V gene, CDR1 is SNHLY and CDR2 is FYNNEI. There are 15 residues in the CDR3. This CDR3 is CASREPGQGLLRQFF. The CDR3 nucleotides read TGTGCCAGCAGGGAACCGGGACAGGGGCTCTTGAGGCAGTTCTTC.

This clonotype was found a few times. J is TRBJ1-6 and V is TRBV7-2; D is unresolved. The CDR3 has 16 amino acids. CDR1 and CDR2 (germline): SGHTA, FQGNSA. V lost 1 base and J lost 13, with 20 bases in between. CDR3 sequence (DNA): TGTGCCAGCAGCTTAGGTGCGGAGCTTACGTGGGCGCCCCTCCACTTT. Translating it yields CASSLGAELTWAPLHF.

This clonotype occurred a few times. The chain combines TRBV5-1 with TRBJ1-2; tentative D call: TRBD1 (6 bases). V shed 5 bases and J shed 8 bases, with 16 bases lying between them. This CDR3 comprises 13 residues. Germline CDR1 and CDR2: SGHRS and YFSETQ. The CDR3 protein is CASRRDMQGGYTF. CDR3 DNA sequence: TGCGCCAGCAGACGGGACATGCAAGGAGGCTACACCTTC.

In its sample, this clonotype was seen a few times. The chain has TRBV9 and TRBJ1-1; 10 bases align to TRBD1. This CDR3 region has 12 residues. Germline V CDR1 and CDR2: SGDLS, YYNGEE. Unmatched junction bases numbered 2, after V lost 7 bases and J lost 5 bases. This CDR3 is CASGTGETEAFF. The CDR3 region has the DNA TGTGCCAGCGGGACAGGGGAGACTGAAGCTTTCTTT. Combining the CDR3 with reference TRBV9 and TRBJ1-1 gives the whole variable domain DSGVTQTPKHLITATGQRVTLRCSPRSGDLSVYWYQQSLDQGLQFLIQYYNGEERAKGNILERFSAQQFPDLHSELNLSSLELGDSALYFCASGTGETEAFFGQGTRLTVV.

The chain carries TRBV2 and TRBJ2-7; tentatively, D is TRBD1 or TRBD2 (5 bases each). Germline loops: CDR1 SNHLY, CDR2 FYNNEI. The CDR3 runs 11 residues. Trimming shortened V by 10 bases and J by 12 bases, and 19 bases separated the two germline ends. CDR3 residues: CAIIGTQGSYF. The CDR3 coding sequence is TGTGCCATAATCGGGACCCAAGGCTCGTACTTC.

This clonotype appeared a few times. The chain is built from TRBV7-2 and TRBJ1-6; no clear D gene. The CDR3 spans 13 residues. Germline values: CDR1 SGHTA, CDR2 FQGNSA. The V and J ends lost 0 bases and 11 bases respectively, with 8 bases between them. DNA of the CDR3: TGTGCCAGCAGCTTAGCGGTCGTCACACCCCTCCACTTT. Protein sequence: CASSLAVVTPLHF.

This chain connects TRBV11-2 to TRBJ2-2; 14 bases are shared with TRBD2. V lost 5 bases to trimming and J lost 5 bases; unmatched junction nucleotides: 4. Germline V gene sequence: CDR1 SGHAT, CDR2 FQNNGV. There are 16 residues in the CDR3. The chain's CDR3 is CASSLRLAGGTGELFF. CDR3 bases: TGTGCCAGCAGCCTCAGACTAGCGGGGGGGACCGGGGAGCTGTTTTTT.

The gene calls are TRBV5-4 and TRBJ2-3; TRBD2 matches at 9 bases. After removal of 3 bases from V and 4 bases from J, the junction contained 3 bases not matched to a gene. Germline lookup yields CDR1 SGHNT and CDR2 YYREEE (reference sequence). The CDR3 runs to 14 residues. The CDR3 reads CASSSLAGADTQYF. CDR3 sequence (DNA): TGTGCCAGCAGCTCGTTAGCGGGGGCAGATACGCAGTATTTT.

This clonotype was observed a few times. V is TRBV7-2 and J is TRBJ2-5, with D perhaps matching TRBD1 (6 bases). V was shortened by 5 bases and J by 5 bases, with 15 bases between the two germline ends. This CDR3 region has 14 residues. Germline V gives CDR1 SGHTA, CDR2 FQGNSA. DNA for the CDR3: TGTGCCAGCAGCCCGGATGGGGGCTGGGAGACCCAGTACTTC. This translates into CASSPDGGWETQYF. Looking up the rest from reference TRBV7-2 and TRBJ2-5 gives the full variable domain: GAGVSQSPSNKVTEKGKDVELRCDPISGHTALYWYRQSLGQGLEFLIYFQGNSAPDKSGLPSDRFSAERTGGSVSTLTIQRTQQEDSAVYLCASSPDGGWETQYFGPGTRLLVL.